A selection of T cell receptor beta chains follows, all from one sample in a study of T cells in localized non-small cell lung cancer. The table came from immunoSEQ multiplex PCR; TCRdb's copy has only in-frame clones and leaves some out. The repertoire includes approximately 49,000 clones, about 80% of them detected once, and about a sixth sits in the top ten. The sequenced sample was peripheral blood, obtained before any cancer treatment. The receptor source for this set is a man between 40 and 69 years old with stage I squamous cell lung carcinoma. Each CDR3 is given with its conserved first and last residue. Fields, in order: CDR3 length, J gene, V gene, clone size, D gene, CDR3 protein, CDR3 DNA. A D gene is named only where the DNA matches it firmly. A clone size is listed for some rows: how often the clone was seen (once, few, many), or a class if it is expanded.

CDR3 length: 15
J gene: TRBJ2-5
V gene: TRBV18
clone size: few
D gene: NA
CDR3 protein: CASSPRARVEETQYF
CDR3 DNA: TGTGCCAGCTCACCACGAGCTCGGGTAGAAGAGACCCAGTACTTC

CDR3 length: 12
J gene: TRBJ1-2
V gene: TRBV28
clone size: NA
D gene: NA
CDR3 protein: CASSTNPHGYTF
CDR3 DNA: TGTGCCAGCAGCACCAACCCCCATGGCTACACCTTC

CDR3 length: 12
J gene: TRBJ2-2
V gene: TRBV12-5
clone size: NA
D gene: NA
CDR3 protein: CASGLVVGELFF
CDR3 DNA: TGTGCTAGTGGTTTGGTAGTCGGGGAGCTGTTTTTT

CDR3 length: 13
J gene: TRBJ1-5
V gene: TRBV11-2
clone size: NA
D gene: NA
CDR3 protein: CASSLGEDQPQHF
CDR3 DNA: TGTGCCAGCAGCTTAGGGGAGGATCAGCCCCAGCATTTT

CDR3 length: 14
J gene: TRBJ1-1
V gene: TRBV5-1
clone size: NA
D gene: NA
CDR3 protein: CASSWGRGIAGAFF
CDR3 DNA: TGCGCCAGCAGCTGGGGGCGGGGAATTGCCGGAGCTTTCTTT

CDR3 length: 14
J gene: TRBJ1-2
V gene: TRBV5-6
clone size: few
D gene: NA
CDR3 protein: CASSLGRMGYGYTF
CDR3 DNA: TGTGCCAGCAGCTTGGGCAGGATGGGCTATGGCTACACCTTC

CDR3 length: 12
J gene: TRBJ1-6
V gene: TRBV9
clone size: few
D gene: NA
CDR3 protein: CASSVGSLPLHF
CDR3 DNA: TGTGCCAGCAGCGTAGGTAGCCTACCCCTCCACTTT

CDR3 length: 15
J gene: TRBJ2-3
V gene: TRBV6-5
clone size: NA
D gene: NA
CDR3 protein: CASSGGGAEADTQYF
CDR3 DNA: TGTGCCAGCAGCGGTGGGGGGGCTGAGGCAGATACGCAGTATTTT

CDR3 length: 14
J gene: TRBJ2-4
V gene: TRBV7-9
clone size: NA
D gene: NA
CDR3 protein: CASSYGNRGNIQYF
CDR3 DNA: TGTGCCAGCAGCTATGGTAATAGGGGAAACATTCAGTACTTC

CDR3 length: 15
J gene: TRBJ2-5
V gene: TRBV25-1
clone size: NA
D gene: NA
CDR3 protein: CASSGPGQNQETQYF
CDR3 DNA: TGTGCCAGCAGTGGACCCGGACAGAACCAAGAGACCCAGTACTTC

CDR3 length: 15
J gene: TRBJ1-1
V gene: TRBV6-5
clone size: NA
D gene: NA
CDR3 protein: CASSYTSGLNTEAFF
CDR3 DNA: TGTGCCAGCAGTTACACCTCCGGGTTGAACACTGAAGCTTTCTTT

CDR3 length: 19
J gene: TRBJ2-7
V gene: TRBV11-3
clone size: few
D gene: TRBD1
CDR3 protein: CASSLEGLGTGQGAYEQYF
CDR3 DNA: TGTGCCAGCAGCTTAGAGGGTCTGGGGACGGGACAGGGGGCTTACGAGCAGTACTTC

CDR3 length: 17
J gene: TRBJ2-3
V gene: TRBV4-1
clone size: NA
D gene: NA
CDR3 protein: CASSQDGSRGGWDTQYF
CDR3 DNA: TGCGCCAGCAGCCAAGATGGGTCAAGGGGGGGATGGGATACGCAGTATTTT

CDR3 length: 13
J gene: TRBJ1-2
V gene: TRBV11-2
clone size: NA
D gene: TRBD1
CDR3 protein: CASSATGGGGYTF
CDR3 DNA: TGTGCCAGCAGCGCCACAGGGGGCGGTGGCTACACCTTC

CDR3 length: 12
J gene: TRBJ2-5
V gene: TRBV7-9
clone size: NA
D gene: TRBD2
CDR3 protein: CAIALAGETQYF
CDR3 DNA: TGTGCCATCGCACTAGCGGGCGAGACCCAGTACTTC

CDR3 length: 19
J gene: TRBJ2-7
V gene: TRBV27
clone size: few
D gene: NA
CDR3 protein: CASSLGFLGQGSTPDEQYF
CDR3 DNA: TGTGCCAGCAGTTTAGGTTTTCTTGGGCAGGGCTCTACTCCCGACGAGCAGTACTTC

CDR3 length: 12
J gene: TRBJ2-5
V gene: TRBV6-6
clone size: NA
D gene: NA
CDR3 protein: CASTGRGETQYF
CDR3 DNA: TGTGCCAGCACCGGGCGCGGGGAGACCCAGTACTTC

CDR3 length: 15
J gene: TRBJ2-7
V gene: TRBV4-2
clone size: NA
D gene: NA
CDR3 protein: CASSQSGGYSYEQYF
CDR3 DNA: TGTGCCAGCAGCCAATCTGGGGGGTACTCCTACGAGCAGTACTTC

CDR3 length: 13
J gene: TRBJ1-1
V gene: TRBV19
clone size: NA
D gene: TRBD1
CDR3 protein: CASTDRVNTEAFF
CDR3 DNA: TGTGCCAGCACGGACAGGGTCAACACTGAAGCTTTCTTT

CDR3 length: 15
J gene: TRBJ1-6
V gene: TRBV9
clone size: NA
D gene: NA
CDR3 protein: CASSVESRESSPLHF
CDR3 DNA: TGTGCCAGCAGCGTAGAAAGCAGGGAAAGTTCACCCCTCCACTTT

CDR3 length: 13
J gene: TRBJ2-1
V gene: TRBV6-1
clone size: NA
D gene: NA
CDR3 protein: CASSEALAYGQFF
CDR3 DNA: TGTGCCAGCAGTGAAGCTTTGGCATATGGGCAGTTCTTC

CDR3 length: 12
J gene: TRBJ1-2
V gene: TRBV6-5
clone size: NA
D gene: NA
CDR3 protein: CASSTYRDGYTF
CDR3 DNA: TGTGCCAGCAGTACCTACAGGGATGGCTACACCTTC

CDR3 length: 15
J gene: TRBJ2-2
V gene: TRBV27
clone size: NA
D gene: NA
CDR3 protein: CASSLSRGWTGELFF
CDR3 DNA: TGTGCCAGCAGTTTATCGAGGGGCTGGACCGGGGAGCTGTTTTTT

CDR3 length: 15
J gene: TRBJ1-5
V gene: TRBV6-6
clone size: NA
D gene: NA
CDR3 protein: CASSYRGGANQPQHF
CDR3 DNA: TGTGCCAGCAGTTACAGGGGAGGGGCCAATCAGCCCCAGCATTTT

CDR3 length: 16
J gene: TRBJ1-5
V gene: TRBV7-8
clone size: once
D gene: TRBD1
CDR3 protein: CASSLADRVGNQPQHF
CDR3 DNA: TGTGCCAGCAGCTTAGCCGACAGGGTCGGCAATCAGCCCCAGCATTTT

CDR3 length: 14
J gene: TRBJ1-2
V gene: TRBV5-8
clone size: NA
D gene: NA
CDR3 protein: CASSFIRGRDGYTF
CDR3 DNA: TGTGCCAGCAGCTTTATCAGGGGACGCGATGGCTACACCTTC

CDR3 length: 13
J gene: TRBJ1-2
V gene: TRBV6-5
clone size: few
D gene: TRBD1
CDR3 protein: CASRKGQGGGYTF
CDR3 DNA: TGTGCCAGCAGAAAGGGACAGGGCGGTGGCTACACCTTC

CDR3 length: 17
J gene: TRBJ1-6
V gene: TRBV6-1
clone size: few
D gene: NA
CDR3 protein: CASSEPGRETRNSPLHF
CDR3 DNA: TGTGCCAGCAGTGAACCCGGTAGGGAAACTCGTAATTCACCCCTCCACTTT

CDR3 length: 15
J gene: TRBJ1-1
V gene: TRBV2
clone size: NA
D gene: NA
CDR3 protein: CASSAQRGLNTEAFF
CDR3 DNA: TGTGCCAGCAGTGCACAGCGGGGCTTGAACACTGAAGCTTTCTTT

CDR3 length: 12
J gene: TRBJ2-5
V gene: TRBV5-6
clone size: NA
D gene: NA
CDR3 protein: CASSLLQETQYF
CDR3 DNA: TGTGCCAGCAGCTTGTTGCAAGAGACCCAGTACTTC

CDR3 length: 15
J gene: TRBJ2-3
V gene: TRBV10-3
clone size: NA
D gene: TRBD2
CDR3 protein: CAISENGGATDTQYF
CDR3 DNA: TGTGCCATCAGTGAGAACGGGGGGGCCACAGATACGCAGTATTTT

CDR3 length: 13
J gene: TRBJ1-1
V gene: TRBV6-1
clone size: NA
D gene: NA
CDR3 protein: CASSVEGPTEAFF
CDR3 DNA: TGTGCCAGCAGTGTAGAGGGTCCCACTGAAGCTTTCTTT

CDR3 length: 12
J gene: TRBJ1-5
V gene: TRBV28
clone size: NA
D gene: NA
CDR3 protein: CASSLLEQPQHF
CDR3 DNA: TGTGCCAGCAGTTTATTGGAACAGCCCCAGCATTTT

CDR3 length: 14
J gene: TRBJ2-3
V gene: TRBV13
clone size: few
D gene: TRBD2
CDR3 protein: CASSSRGGTDTQYF
CDR3 DNA: TGTGCCAGCAGCTCGCGGGGGGGAACAGATACGCAGTATTTT

CDR3 length: 15
J gene: TRBJ2-4
V gene: TRBV28
clone size: NA
D gene: NA
CDR3 protein: CASSSQGIAKNIQYF
CDR3 DNA: TGTGCCAGCAGTTCACAGGGTATAGCCAAAAACATTCAGTACTTC

CDR3 length: 14
J gene: TRBJ1-1
V gene: TRBV6-5
clone size: NA
D gene: NA
CDR3 protein: CASSYSTFRTEAFF
CDR3 DNA: TGTGCCAGCAGTTACTCAACCTTCCGGACTGAAGCTTTCTTT

CDR3 length: 17
J gene: TRBJ2-6
V gene: TRBV28
clone size: NA
D gene: TRBD2
CDR3 protein: CASSFGGFSSGANVLTF
CDR3 DNA: TGTGCCAGCAGTTTCGGGGGGTTCAGCTCTGGGGCCAACGTCCTGACTTTC

CDR3 length: 14
J gene: TRBJ1-3
V gene: TRBV5-1
clone size: NA
D gene: NA
CDR3 protein: CASSSIGNGNTIYF
CDR3 DNA: TGCGCCAGCAGCTCCATCGGGAATGGAAACACCATATATTTT

CDR3 length: 13
J gene: TRBJ1-1
V gene: TRBV28
clone size: NA
D gene: NA
CDR3 protein: CASSDPMNTEAFF
CDR3 DNA: TGTGCCAGCAGTGACCCTATGAACACTGAAGCTTTCTTT

CDR3 length: 13
J gene: TRBJ2-1
V gene: TRBV27
clone size: NA
D gene: NA
CDR3 protein: CAAAGFAYNEQFF
CDR3 DNA: TGTGCCGCCGCAGGCTTCGCCTACAATGAGCAGTTCTTC

CDR3 length: 16
J gene: TRBJ1-1
V gene: TRBV7-3
clone size: NA
D gene: NA
CDR3 protein: CASSPSDGLLNTEAFF
CDR3 DNA: TGTGCCAGCAGTCCCTCCGACGGCCTTCTGAACACTGAAGCTTTCTTT

CDR3 length: 14
J gene: TRBJ1-2
V gene: TRBV11-2
clone size: NA
D gene: NA
CDR3 protein: CASSLDRTNYGYTF
CDR3 DNA: TGTGCCAGCAGCTTAGACAGAACTAACTATGGCTACACCTTC